This entry concerns a single TCR beta chain. The sample is drawn from a study of blood T cell repertoires in COVID-19. Study-level background: Donors in the United States, Italy and Spain gave samples during acute or convalescent COVID-19. Sources were T cells, B-cell-depleted T cells, or PBMCs; the material itself was cDNA or gDNA.

Germline V gene sequence: CDR1 SGHAT, CDR2 FQNNGV. The CDR3 covers 15 residues. V gave up 2 bases and J gave up 4 bases; unmatched junction bases: 6. In the authors' workflow: It was from reference gene primer amplification that nucleated cell counts were estimated. TCRdb keeps only in-frame clones here, not all; method: immunoSEQ multiplex PCR. From that table come the V and J calls and clone size; the DNA was used to work out D and trimming. The sample has approximately 360,000 clones, nearly 90% seen once. The rearrangement joins TRBV11-2 to TRBJ2-7; 9 bases match TRBD2. Sequenced sample: peripheral blood. This clonotype originated in a man aged 18 to 29 with active or convalescent COVID-19. The CDR3 reads CASSLRASGDYEQYF. The CDR3 coding sequence is TGTGCCAGCAGCTTAAGGGCTAGCGGGGATTACGAGCAGTACTTC.